Listed below are T cell receptor beta chains from one sample, sequenced in a study of Graves' ophthalmopathy and Graves' hyperthyroidism. TCRdb recomputed calls from the multiplex PCR reads with MiXCR, one row per CDR3 protein. This sample has 500,000 to 700,000 distinct CDR3 sequences; just under 40% occur once, and the top ten carry about 4%. Sequencing was done on a sample of peripheral blood or thyroid tissue (not recorded which). These receptors were collected from an adult man with Graves' hyperthyroidism. Both conserved end residues are part of each CDR3. D genes are given only for firm matches. Rows give clone size only sometimes, using once, few, many, or a class for an expanded clone.

j_call | v_call | d_call | clone_size | cdr3_nt | cdr3_aa
TRBJ1-1 | TRBV2 | . | . | TGTGCCAGCGCAAGGGACGGAGTGGACACTGAAGCTTTCTTT | CASARDGVDTEAFF
TRBJ1-2 | TRBV2 | TRBD1 | . | TGTGCCAGCAGCGAATACGGGACAGGGGGCCAGCGCTATGGCTACACCTTC | CASSEYGTGGQRYGYTF
TRBJ2-5 | TRBV6-1 | . | many | TGTGCCAGCAGTGAATCGTCGTGGTCCCAAGAGACCCAGTACTTC | CASSESSWSQETQYF
TRBJ2-2 | TRBV19 | TRBD1 | many | TGTGCCAGTAGTGGGACAGGGAGTTTCGCTGGGGAGCTGTTTTTT | CASSGTGSFAGELFF
TRBJ2-5 | TRBV7-9 | . | many | TGTGCCAGCTCTACTTACCCGCGGGGACCTCAAGAGACCCAGTACTTC | CASSTYPRGPQETQYF
TRBJ1-5 | TRBV7-8 | . | . | TGTGCCAGCAGTGAGACCCAGGGTTTCCAGCCCCAGCATTTT | CASSETQGFQPQHF
TRBJ2-7 | TRBV7-8 | TRBD1 | . | TGTGCCAGCTCTGGGACAGGGGATACCTACGAGCAGTACTTC | CASSGTGDTYEQYF
TRBJ2-2 | TRBV7-9 | . | once | . | CASSRQGSCFF
TRBJ1-2 | TRBV19 | . | . | TGTGCCAGTACGAGCGGGGGGCGTAATAACTATGGCTACACCTTC | CASTSGGRNNYGYTF
TRBJ1-2 | TRBV7-8 | . | many | TGTGCCAGCAGCTTGGGAAAATCTAACTATGGCTACACCTTC | CASSLGKSNYGYTF
TRBJ1-2 | TRBV7-8 | TRBD1 | . | TGTGCCAGCAGCTCCCAGACAGGGTTTGGCTACACCTTC | CASSSQTGFGYTF
TRBJ1-5 | TRBV6-5 | . | . | TGTGCCAGCAGTCCCTCGCCCAAGGGAGGCGAGCCCCAGCATTTT | CASSPSPKGGEPQHF
TRBJ2-5 | TRBV29-1 | . | . | TGCAGCTTACGCCAAGAGACCCAGTACTTC | CSLRQETQYF
TRBJ1-2 | TRBV12-3/TRBV12-4 | TRBD1 | many | TGTGCCAGCAGCTTCAAGGACAGGTCGTATGGCTACACCTTC | CASSFKDRSYGYTF
TRBJ1-4 | TRBV12-3/TRBV12-4 | . | . | TGTGCCAGCAGTTTAAGCGGGGGGTGGCCTAATGAAAAACTGTTTTTT | CASSLSGGWPNEKLFF
TRBJ1-1 | TRBV20-1 | TRBD1 | . | TGCAGTGCTAAACCAGGGGGATTTACTGAAGCTTTCTTT | CSAKPGGFTEAFF
TRBJ1-1 | TRBV9 | TRBD1 | many | TGTGCCAGCAGCGTATCTACCGGGACAGGCTCGGGTAACACTGAAGCTTTCTTT | CASSVSTGTGSGNTEAFF
TRBJ1-1 | TRBV19 | . | many | TGTGCCAGTAGTTTGCAATTCATGAACACTGAAGCTTTCTTT | CASSLQFMNTEAFF
TRBJ1-2 | TRBV25-1 | . | many | TGTGCCAGCAGTGAGGCAGGGAACTATGGCTACACCTTC | CASSEAGNYGYTF
TRBJ2-7 | TRBV20-1 | TRBD2 | many | TGCAGTGCTAGAGACCCTTTGGGAGGGGTCCACGAGCAGTACTTC | CSARDPLGGVHEQYF
TRBJ2-3 | TRBV7-3 | . | once | TGTGCCAGCAGAACAGGGGGAGGGACAGATACGCAGTATTTT | CASRTGGGTDTQYF
TRBJ1-1 | TRBV5-4 | . | . | TGTGCCAGCAGCTTCAACACTGGAAGGGGGGAAGCTTTCTTT | CASSFNTGRGEAFF
TRBJ1-1 | TRBV29-1 | TRBD1 | . | TGCAGCGTTGTATTGGCAGGGGGGACTGAAGCTTTCTTT | CSVVLAGGTEAFF
TRBJ1-1 | TRBV7-2 | . | many | TGTGCCAGCAGCTTAGCTTCGCGCCAGGGGGAAGCTTTCTTT | CASSLASRQGEAFF
TRBJ1-1 | TRBV19 | . | many | TGTGCCAGTAGTATCCCGCAGGGTGGTAAAACTGAAGCTTTCTTT | CASSIPQGGKTEAFF
TRBJ2-7 | TRBV5-4 | . | once | TGTGCCAGCAGCTTGGAGTGGGCATTTCCCTACGGGCAGTACTTC | CASSLEWAFPYGQYF
TRBJ1-2 | TRBV7-9 | . | . | TGTGCCAGCAGCTTGAGGCGGGGAGCACGTGGCTACACCTTC | CASSLRRGARGYTF
TRBJ2-2 | TRBV5-1 | . | . | TGCGCCAGCAGCTTGATTCCTGACACCGGGGAGCTGTTTTTT | CASSLIPDTGELFF
TRBJ2-5 | TRBV7-7 | . | . | TGTGCTAGCAGCCCCACAGGGAGTGGGGAGACCCAGTACTTC | CASSPTGSGETQYF
TRBJ2-7 | TRBV6-1 | TRBD2 | few | TGTGCCAGCAGACCCACTAGCGGGTATTCCTACGAGCAGTACTTC | CASRPTSGYSYEQYF